The source of this T cell receptor (beta chain) is a study of OX40 agonist ivuxolimab in advanced cancers. Context from the whole study: Ivuxolimab was an agonistic, fully human IgG2 monoclonal antibody directed against OX40 (CD134), a costimulatory receptor. Intravenous ivuxolimab was administered to patients every 2 weeks at six dose levels: 0.01, 0.1, 0.3, 1.5, 3 and 10 mg/kg. Of the approximately 54 dose-escalation patients, hepatocellular carcinoma was present in about 19, melanoma in approximately 15, renal cell carcinoma in 9 and head and neck cancer in 9. In the dose-escalation cohort, 82.7% of patients were male, and the mean age was approximately 60 years, with a range of about 23 to 90. Patients were allowed to have had prior anti-PD-1, anti-PD-L1 or anti-CTLA-4 therapy, and around 40% of the dose-escalation patients had previously received checkpoint inhibitors. Partial responses occurred in three dose-escalation patients: two with cutaneous melanoma and one with hepatocellular carcinoma. Peripheral TCRbeta sequencing aimed to test whether ivuxolimab altered TCR sequence diversity and caused clonal T-cell expansion. The paper describes the monotherapy dose-escalation part (N ≈ 49 patients) of the phase I trial of ivuxolimab. Findings and caveats that apply to the study as a whole: Partial responders in the 0.1-3.0 mg/kg groups had among the lowest normalized peripheral clonal expansion, especially among CD8+ T cells. Clonal expansion of both CD4+ and CD8+ blood T cells was observed from baseline to week 6 at doses 0.1 to 3.0 mg/kg. Low levels of normalized T-cell clonal expansion were also seen in some patients who did not respond. After ivuxolimab, CD8+ T cells had more expanded clones than CD4+ T cells on average. The antigen specificity of the peripheral T cells that underwent clonal expansion was not determined.

The trial excluded patients who had a history of autoimmune disease or were on systemic immunosuppression. In every dose cohort, peripheral blood was drawn for TCR sequencing at baseline, cycle 4 day 1, and cycle 7 day 1. Samples were obtained from an open-label, multicenter, first-in-human phase I dose-escalation trial of ivuxolimab. Adults with locally advanced or metastatic melanoma, renal cell, hepatocellular, or head and neck squamous cell carcinoma were enrolled in the trial. Before TCR sequencing, CD4+ and CD8+ T cells were separately sorted from peripheral blood. A note on this clone: Its antigen is still unknown. No much larger clonotype is one base removed from it; base qualities were not supplied.

Genomic DNA was isolated from the sorted cells so that the TCRbeta CDR3 region could be sequenced. The immunoSEQ Assay was used for sequencing of TCRbeta CDR3 regions. The clones in this table, taken by TCRdb from immuneACCESS, are in-frame only. Not every clone is retained; where verified, under half of the shortfall comes from an unresolved V gene, and the cause of the rest is unknown. This sample is represented by roughly 50,000 clones; around 89% of them were singletons. The top ten constitute over 1.1% of the sample. V gives up 0 bases and J gives up 1 base, and the segment between their germline ends measures 8 bases. Reading from cysteine to phenylalanine, the CDR3 counts 15 amino acids. Only the CDR3 region is kept as DNA, spanning 45 bases read in frame from base 1. Reading the germline V gene gives CDR1 SGDLS and CDR2 YYNGEE.

The clonotype originates from an adult with an advanced solid tumor such as melanoma, head and neck, liver or kidney cancer. This sample comprised CD4+ or CD8+ T cells sorted from blood, obtained in a trial of the OX40 agonist ivuxolimab. In this chain, TRBV9 is recombined with TRBJ1-3; no D gene call is confident. The CDR3 corresponds to CASSVDRRSGNTIYF. The base sequence is TGTGCCAGCAGCGTAGATAGGCGATCTGGAAACACCATATATTTT.